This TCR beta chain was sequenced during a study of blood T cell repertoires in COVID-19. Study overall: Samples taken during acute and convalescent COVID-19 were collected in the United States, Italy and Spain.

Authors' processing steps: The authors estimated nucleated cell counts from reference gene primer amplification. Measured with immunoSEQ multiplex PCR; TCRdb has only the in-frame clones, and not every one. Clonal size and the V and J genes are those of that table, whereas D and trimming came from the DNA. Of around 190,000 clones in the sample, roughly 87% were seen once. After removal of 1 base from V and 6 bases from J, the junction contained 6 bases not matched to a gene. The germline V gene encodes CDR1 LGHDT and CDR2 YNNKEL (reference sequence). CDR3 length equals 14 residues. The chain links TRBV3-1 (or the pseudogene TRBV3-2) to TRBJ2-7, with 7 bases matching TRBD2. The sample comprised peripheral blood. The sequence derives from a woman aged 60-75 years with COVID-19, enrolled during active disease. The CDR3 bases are TGTGCCAGCAGCCAAGTGCGAGCGGGGCTCGAGCAGTACTTC. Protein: CASSQVRAGLEQYF.